Below are 21 T cell receptor beta chains sequenced from a single sample in a study of vaccination and CD4 T cells after COVID-19. Treatment described: approximately nine-day PBMC culture with coronavirus spike peptide pools or control peptides (ViraFEST assay). These receptors' targets are unknown. Oncomine TCR Beta short-read sequencing was applied to DNA from cultured CD4+ T cells. One entry per CDR3 protein, called by TCRdb with MiXCR from the PCR reads. This sample carries roughly 10,000 distinct CDR3 sequences, roughly 26% of them seen once, and the ten largest clones take around 25%. The sequencing here drew on CD4+ T cells from blood, cultured in vitro, taken after SARS-CoV-2 vaccination. These receptors were taken from a human donor who had recovered from COVID-19.

This clonotype has more than one count but fewer than ten. The V call is TRBV7-8, the J call TRBJ1-2, with TRBD1 matching 8 bases. The germline CDR1 and CDR2 sequences are SGHVS and FQNEAQ. The CDR3 length is 14 residues. Trimming took 5 bases from V and 4 from J; bases not matched to a gene: 6. CDR3 in amino acids: CASSLGQGGYGYTF. The CDR3 DNA reads as TGTGCCAGCAGCCTCGGACAGGGAGGCTATGGCTACACCTTC. The whole variable domain, filled in from reference TRBV7-8 and TRBJ1-2, reads GAGVSQSPRYKVAKRGQDVALRCDPISGHVSLFWYQQALGQGPEFLTYFQNEAQLDKSGLPSDRFFAERPEGSVSTLKIQRTQQEDSAVYLCASSLGQGGYGYTFGSGTRLTVV.

The table lists this clonotype with a few counts. The rearrangement links TRBV12-3 or TRBV12-4 to TRBJ2-5; 7 bases line up with TRBD1. CDR3 length: 14 residues. Germline trimming cut 0 bases from V and 7 bases from J; bases unmatched to any gene: 5. CDR3: CASSLAGQSSTQYF. The CDR3 coding sequence is TGTGCCAGCAGTTTAGCGGGACAGTCGTCGACCCAGTACTTC.

This clonotype has only a few counts. V gene TRBV24-1 combines with J gene TRBJ1-1; D might be TRBD1 (5 bases). Germline V CDR1 and CDR2: KGHDR, SFDVKD. The CDR3 contains 13 residues. Trimming took off 4 bases at V and 1 base at J, with 6 bases between the two ends. The CDR3 coding sequence is TGTGCCACCAGTGAGGGACGGAACACTGAAGCTTTCTTT. Protein: CATSEGRNTEAFF.

This clonotype was counted between two and nine times. The chain is built from TRBV7-9 and TRBJ2-1; 13 bases line up with TRBD2. From germline, CDR1 is SEHNR and CDR2 FQNEAQ (reference sequence). This CDR3 is 16 amino acids long. V gave up 5 bases and J gave up 6 bases; unmatched junction bases: 7. CDR3 amino acids: CASSSTSGRALNEQFF. DNA for the CDR3: TGTGCCAGCAGCAGCACTAGCGGGAGGGCCCTCAATGAGCAGTTCTTC. The full variable domain, with the rest looked up from reference TRBV7-9 and TRBJ2-1, is DTGVSQNPRHKITKRGQNVTFRCDPISEHNRLYWYRQTLGQGPEFLTYFQNEAQLEKSRLLSDRFSAERPKGSFSTLEIQRTEQGDSAMYLCASSSTSGRALNEQFFGPGTRLTVL.

This sequence joins TRBV7-2 and TRBJ2-1; D is possibly TRBD1 or TRBD2 (5 bases each). Germline V gene lookup returns CDR1 SGHTA and CDR2 FQGNSA. Trimming left V 5 bases short and J 5 bases short, with 10 bases between. The CDR3 sequence is 13 residues long. CDR3 DNA sequence: TGTGCCAGCAGCCCGGGACCGAACAATGAGCAGTTCTTC. Protein product: CASSPGPNNEQFF.

The chain carries TRBV2 and TRBJ2-3, with 8 bases matching TRBD1. V dropped 6 bases and J dropped 0; count of bases not matched to a gene: 2. Germline CDR1 SNHLY, CDR2 FYNNEI. The CDR3 length is 14 residues. As DNA, the CDR3 is TGTGCCAGCAGGGGGGACAGGAGCACAGATACGCAGTATTTT. It specifies CASRGDRSTDTQYF.

This clonotype was counted between two and nine times. The chain links TRBV10-3 to TRBJ2-3; 11 nucleotides agree with TRBD2. CDR3 size: 16 residues. Germline V gene sequence: CDR1 ENHRY, CDR2 SYGVKD. Trimming cost V 6 bases and J 0 bases; bases outside gene matches: 5. The CDR3 DNA reads TGTGCCATCAGCTCTAGCGGGGGGATTAGCACAGATACGCAGTATTTT. Translating it yields CAISSSGGISTDTQYF.

V gene TRBV6-5 combines with J gene TRBJ2-1; weak D call: TRBD1 (5 bases). Trimming pared 1 base from V and 0 bases from J, leaving 13 bases between. Germline-derived CDR1 and CDR2 are MNHEY and SVGAGI. This CDR3 has 17 residues. CDR3 in DNA: TGTGCCAGCAGTTACTTGGGGCCAGCGAGCTCCTACAATGAGCAGTTCTTC. It yields the protein CASSYLGPASSYNEQFF.

In its sample, this clonotype is medium-sized. The V call is TRBV6-1, the J call TRBJ1-5; D may be TRBD1 (5 bases). V lost 7 bases and J lost 5, with 9 bases in between. CDR1 and CDR2 (germline): MNHNS, SASEGT. The CDR3 runs 12 residues. CDR3 bases: TGTGCCAGCAACCAGGGATATCAGCCCCAGCATTTT. Its protein product is CASNQGYQPQHF.

The chain couples TRBV20-1 to TRBJ1-1; D is possibly TRBD1 (6 bases). The CDR3 length is 14 residues. Germline V gene lookup returns CDR1 DFQATT and CDR2 SNEGSKA (reference sequence). Trimming stripped 6 bases from V and 4 bases from J, with 18 bases between. Here the CDR3 reads CSAMGGGKGTEAFF. The CDR3 DNA is TGCAGTGCCATGGGCGGGGGCAAGGGCACTGAAGCTTTCTTT.

This clonotype is medium-sized by share. This rearrangement joins TRBV5-4 to TRBJ1-6; tentative D call: TRBD1 (6 bases). The CDR3 runs 14 residues. Trimming stripped 4 bases from V and 6 bases from J, with 11 bases between. CDR1 SGHNT and CDR2 YYREEE come from the germline V gene (reference sequence). CDR3: CASSQGQTNSPLHF. The DNA of the CDR3 is TGTGCCAGCAGCCAGGGACAAACTAATTCACCCCTCCACTTT.

V is TRBV6-2 or TRBV6-3 and J is TRBJ1-2; D is ambiguous. CDR3 length: 13 residues. Trimming removed 6 bases at V and 0 bases at J, with 8 bases between. The V gene's germline CDR1 is MNHEY and CDR2 SVGEGT. The CDR3 protein is CASSLPSNYGYTF. The CDR3 region has the DNA TGTGCCAGCAGCCTACCCTCTAACTATGGCTACACCTTC.

The chain uses TRBV24-1 and TRBJ2-1; D not certain. Trimming took off 6 bases at V and 6 bases at J, with 5 bases between the two ends. CDR1 is KGHDR and CDR2 is SFDVKD in the germline V gene. There are 11 residues in the CDR3. The CDR3 DNA sequence: TGTGCCACCAGTCAGGTCAATGAGCAGTTCTTC. Translation gives CATSQVNEQFF.

CDR3 in DNA: TGTGCCAGCAGCAACAACCGGACAGGGTGTGAGACCCAGTACTTC. As protein: CASSNNRTGCETQYF. This chain links TRBV21-1 with TRBJ2-5; TRBD1 reflects the table's D call only, with no check against the DNA. TRBV21-1 is recorded as a pseudogene. The CDR3 runs 15 residues.

This clonotype was seen a few times. The rearrangement joins TRBV7-9 to TRBJ2-1; TRBD2 agrees at 8 bases. J gave up 5 bases and V 1 base, and 13 bases lay outside the gene matches. The V gene's germline CDR1 is SEHNR and CDR2 FQNEAQ (reference sequence). This CDR3 region has 18 residues. The DNA of the CDR3 is TGTGCCAGCAGCTTAGTAGGCCGGGGGGGCTTGAGGGACAATGAGCAGTTCTTC. This translates into CASSLVGRGGLRDNEQFF.

This clonotype was seen more than once but under ten times. The J gene is TRBJ2-7, the V gene TRBV6-5; 8 bases are shared with TRBD2. This CDR3 has 15 residues. The trim removed 2 bases at V and 3 bases at J, leaving 6 bases unmatched. CDR1 and CDR2 (germline): MNHEY, SVGAGI. This chain's CDR3 is CASSYMTGGIYEQYF. The DNA for the CDR3 is TGTGCCAGCAGTTACATGACGGGGGGGATCTACGAGCAGTACTTC.

This clonotype was detected only a few times. The J gene is TRBJ1-1, the V gene TRBV10-3, with a tentative D call TRBD1 (5 bases). CDR3 size: 11 residues. Germline CDR1 reads ENHRY; CDR2 reads SYGVKD. V lost 11 bases and J lost 1, with 8 bases in between. CDR3 nucleotides: TGTGCCCATGGGGGGAACACTGAAGCTTTCTTT. Protein product: CAHGGNTEAFF.

Sample share makes this clonotype medium-sized. The rearrangement joins TRBV20-1 to TRBJ1-5; 10 positions agree with TRBD1. The CDR3 runs 17 residues. In germline, CDR1 is DFQATT, CDR2 SNEGSKA (reference sequence). J was trimmed by 0 bases and V by 0 bases; bases with no gene match: 5. This CDR3 is CSARDWTGGFSNQPQHF. The CDR3 nucleotides are TGCAGTGCTAGAGATTGGACAGGGGGATTTAGCAATCAGCCCCAGCATTTT.

The V and J genes are TRBV6-2 or TRBV6-3 and TRBJ2-5; no clear D. Germline V gene lookup returns CDR1 MNHEY and CDR2 SVGEGT. V lost 8 bases to trimming and J lost 4 bases, with 14 bases between them. The CDR3 is made up of 13 amino acids. CDR3: CASGPRARETQYF. The CDR3 DNA sequence: TGTGCCAGCGGACCTAGGGCTAGAGAGACCCAGTACTTC.

The gene calls are TRBV6-2 or TRBV6-3 and TRBJ2-1; no clear D. V lost 0 bases and J 8 bases, leaving 11 bases between the germline ends. This CDR3 is built from 14 residues. The V gene's germline CDR1 is MNHEY and CDR2 SVGEGT. CDR3 residues: CASSYSRESDEQFF. In DNA form, the CDR3 reads TGTGCCAGCAGTTACTCCCGAGAATCGGATGAGCAGTTCTTC.

V usage is TRBV11-3 and J usage is TRBJ1-2, with D unclear. The CDR3 extends over 13 amino acids. CDR1 and CDR2 from the germline V gene are SGHNT and YENEEA. Between the trimmed V and J ends, which lost 2 bases and 8 bases, there was a span of 12 bases. The CDR3 coding sequence is TGTGCCAGCAGCTTATACGGAGCCCGCGGCTACACCTTC. It encodes CASSLYGARGYTF.